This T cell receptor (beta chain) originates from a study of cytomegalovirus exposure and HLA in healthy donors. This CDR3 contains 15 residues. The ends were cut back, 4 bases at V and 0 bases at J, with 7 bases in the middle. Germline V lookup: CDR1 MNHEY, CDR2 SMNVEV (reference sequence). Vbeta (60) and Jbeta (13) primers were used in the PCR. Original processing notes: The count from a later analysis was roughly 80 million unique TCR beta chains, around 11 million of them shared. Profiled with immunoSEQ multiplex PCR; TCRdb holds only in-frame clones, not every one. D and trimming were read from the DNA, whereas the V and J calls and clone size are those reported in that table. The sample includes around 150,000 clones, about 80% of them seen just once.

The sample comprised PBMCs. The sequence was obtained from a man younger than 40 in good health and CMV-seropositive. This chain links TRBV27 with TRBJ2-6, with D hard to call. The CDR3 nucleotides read TGTGCCAGCAGTTATCAGGTCTCTGGGGCCAACGTCCTGACTTTC. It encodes CASSYQVSGANVLTF.